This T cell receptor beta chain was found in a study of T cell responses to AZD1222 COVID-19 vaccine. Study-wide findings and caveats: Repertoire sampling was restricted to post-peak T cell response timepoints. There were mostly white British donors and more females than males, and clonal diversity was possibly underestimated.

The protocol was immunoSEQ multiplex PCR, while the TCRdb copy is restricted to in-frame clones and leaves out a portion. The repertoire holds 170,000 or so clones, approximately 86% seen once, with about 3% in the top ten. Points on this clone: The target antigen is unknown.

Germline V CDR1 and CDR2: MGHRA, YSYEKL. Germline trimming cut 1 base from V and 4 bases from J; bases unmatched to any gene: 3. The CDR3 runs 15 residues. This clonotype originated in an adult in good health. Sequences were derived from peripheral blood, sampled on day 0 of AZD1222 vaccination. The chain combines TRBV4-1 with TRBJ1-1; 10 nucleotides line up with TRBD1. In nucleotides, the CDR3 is TGCGCCAGCAGCCAAGGGGGACAGGGGAGCACTGAAGCTTTCTTT. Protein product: CASSQGGQGSTEAFF.